This TCR beta chain was captured by sequencing in a study of blood T cells in healthy people across ages. Through a sample-barcoded 5' primer and a J-beta primer mix, a second PCR was run for roughly 7 to 11 cycles. The authors tagged each cDNA molecule using a template-switch adaptor with 12 random nucleotides. CDR3-containing paired-end reads numbered at least 2.5 million in each sample. Using its own MiXCR run on the 5' RACE reads, TCRdb lists one record per CDR3 protein. The sample holds 1.5 million to 2 million distinct CDR3 sequences, around 42% seen once. Study results and limitations: Greater diversity and more naive CD4+ cells were seen in long-lived donors than in aged donors.

To note about this clonotype: Its antigen is not known.

Each donor was a healthy Caucasian individual from Russia, aged roughly 6 to 90. Germline CDR1 DFQATT, CDR2 SNEGSKA (reference sequence). The CDR3 is 15 residues long. V lost 1 base to trimming and J lost 3 bases, with 16 bases between them. Sequenced sample: blood. This sequence was found in a human donor in good health. This rearrangement joins TRBV20-1 to TRBJ2-7; no clear D gene. CDR3 protein: CSARVHNPNSYEQYF. CDR3 in DNA: TGCAGTGCTAGAGTCCATAATCCCAATAGCTACGAGCAGTACTTC.